Below, one T cell receptor beta chain is given with its context. This sample stems from a study of shared clonotypes between healthy human individuals. This CDR3 is 15 amino acids long. V dropped 4 bases and J dropped 4 bases, with 17 bases sitting between them. CDR1 and CDR2 from the germline V gene are SGHRS and YFSETQ. Over several immunoSEQ plates, each subset's genomic DNA was distributed in even portions. Clones were sequenced by immunoSEQ multiplex PCR, and TCRdb holds only the in-frame ones, with some missing. The data show approximately 1,000,000 clones, with 77% seen just once and about 0.89% held by the top ten.

The chain joins TRBV5-1 to TRBJ1-1; D is perhaps TRBD1 (5 bases). The sequence came from a man aged 18 to 29 in good health. Some clones in this sample may be carry-over from other donors' samples. Material: memory CD4+ T cells from PBMCs. Noted subset: CD45RA-negative fraction. CDR3 nucleotide sequence: TGCGCCAGCAGCGACCCAACCCTCGGGGGCACTGAAGCTTTCTTT. Protein sequence: CASSDPTLGGTEAFF.